This T cell receptor beta chain was sequenced during a study of shared clonotypes between healthy human individuals. A few counts support this clone. Trimming removed 0 bases from V and 10 bases from J; junction bases left unmatched: 2. The CDR3 contains 13 residues. Germline CDR1 and CDR2: MNHEY and SMNVEV (reference sequence). This table comes from immunoSEQ multiplex PCR, and its TCRdb copy is limited to in-frame clones, with some not included. Among some 1.4 million clones listed, around 97% were seen once. The chain couples TRBV27 to TRBJ1-4; the match to TRBD1 covers 7 bases. This sequence originates from a man aged 25-45 years in good health. The material sequenced was naive CD4+ T cells sorted from blood. Regarding subset: CD45RA+ positively selected. The CDR3 DNA sequence: TGTGCCAGCAGTTTATCCACAGGGGTAAAACTGTTTTTT. Translating it yields CASSLSTGVKLFF.